Following are 5 T cell receptor beta chains from one sample sequenced in a study of cytomegalovirus exposure and HLA in healthy donors. The PCR used 60 Vbeta and 13 Jbeta primers. Sequenced by immunoSEQ multiplex PCR; TCRdb stores in-frame clones only, minus some. This table holds 85,000 to 120,000 clones, about three quarters found once. Material for sequencing was PBMCs. These receptors were obtained from a boy aged 5-17 years in good health and CMV-seronegative.

The rearrangement joins TRBV10-3 to TRBJ1-2; D unclear. Trimming cost V 3 bases and J 4 bases, with 9 bases left between them. Germline assignment: CDR1 ENHRY and CDR2 SYGVKD. The CDR3 extends over 13 amino acids. The CDR3 DNA sequence: TGTGCCATCAGTGATTCAGGCATCTATGGCTACACCTTC. This codes for CAISDSGIYGYTF.

The chain joins TRBV6-5 to TRBJ1-2; TRBD1 might be the D (6 bases). The germline gives CDR1 MNHEY, CDR2 SVGAGI. The CDR3 extends over 13 amino acids. V lost 6 bases to trimming and J lost 4 bases, with 12 bases between them. Here the CDR3 reads CASSPDRFYGYTF. In nucleotides, the CDR3 is TGTGCCAGCAGCCCTGACAGGTTCTATGGCTACACCTTC.

The rearrangement links TRBV2 to TRBJ2-2; the match to TRBD1 covers 12 bases. The germline CDR1 and CDR2 sequences are SNHLY and FYNNEI. The junction had 10 bases not matched to a gene; V was cut back by 5 bases and J by 0 bases. This CDR3 spans 19 amino acids. DNA for the CDR3: TGTGCCAGCAGTCGTCCCGGGACAGGGGGCCGATCGAACACCGGGGAGCTGTTTTTT. As protein: CASSRPGTGGRSNTGELFF.

This chain uses TRBV10-3 with TRBJ2-2; TRBD2 matches 8 bases. The V segment lost 11 bases and the J segment 2 bases; nucleotides outside the gene matches: 4. There are 13 residues in the CDR3. Looked up from germline, CDR1 is ENHRY and CDR2 is SYGVKD. CDR3 in DNA: TGTGCCGTGGCGGGGGGAAACACCGGGGAGCTGTTTTTT. This encodes CAVAGGNTGELFF.

The chain combines TRBV19 with TRBJ2-1; 7 bases fit TRBD2. From germline, CDR1 is LNHDA and CDR2 SQIVND (reference sequence). The ends lost 5 bases at V and 7 bases at J; junction bases unmatched: 8. CDR3 length: 14 amino acids. CDR3 amino acids: CASSLKAGFNEQFF. The CDR3 DNA sequence: TGTGCCAGTAGTCTAAAAGCGGGGTTTAATGAGCAGTTCTTC.